The 2 T cell receptor beta chains listed next were all sequenced from one sample in a study of control samples from healthy donors and cancer patients (dated by TCRdb to between 2020 and 2021). The receptor library was made with the immunoSEQ multiplex PCR assay. Drawn from immuneACCESS, this table holds only the in-frame rearrangements with V and J called that TCRdb kept. Clones are partly lost; checked studies trace under half to an unresolved V gene and leave the rest unexplained. In all, the sample holds about 89,000 clones, and about 83% of those were seen once. The top ten hold around 2.1% of the sample. The sequencing sample was made of blood. The origin of the receptors is a woman in her thirties or forties in good health.

The gene calls are TRBV6-2 or TRBV6-3 and TRBJ1-5, with 7 bases lining up with TRBD1. In germline, CDR1 is MNHEY, CDR2 SVGEGT. The CDR3 is made up of 15 amino acids. The ends lost 2 bases at V and 5 bases at J; junction bases unmatched: 6. The CDR3 loop reads CASSYQQGSHQPQHF. The DNA of the CDR3 is TGTGCCAGCAGTTACCAACAGGGGAGCCATCAGCCCCAGCATTTT.

This rearrangement joins TRBV21-1 to TRBJ2-3; the DNA was not compared with TRBD1, the D call given in the table. TRBV21-1 is a pseudogene. The CDR3 runs 17 residues. The CDR3 is CASSKVPDRKNTDTQYF. The CDR3 coding sequence is TGTGCCAGCAGCAAAGTACCGGACAGGAAAAATACAGATACGCAGTATTTT.